This entry concerns a single T cell receptor beta chain. V shed 3 bases and J 7 bases; nucleotides not matched to a gene: 2. The germline gives CDR1 SGHTA, CDR2 FQGTGA. This CDR3 has 13 amino acids. This sample is drawn from a study of blood T cell repertoires in COVID-19. As for the study in general: Some COVID-19 samples were acute and others convalescent; all came from the United States, Italy and Spain. From T cells, B-cell-depleted T cells, or PBMCs came the material, which was cDNA or gDNA.

Methods used by the authors: Cell counts per sample came from amplifying reference gene primers. Assay used: immunoSEQ multiplex PCR; TCRdb lists only in-frame clones, some missing. The V and J calls and clone size come from that table; D and trimming were worked out from the DNA. The sample holds tens of thousands of clones, around 85% seen once. Sequences were obtained from peripheral blood. The rearrangement joins TRBV7-3 to TRBJ2-1, with 8 bases that match TRBD2. This TCR was sampled from a human donor in a cohort sampled during active COVID-19. The donor label of this sample is uncertain. The CDR3 sequence is CASSLGLGNEQFF. The CDR3 bases are TGTGCCAGCAGCTTGGGACTAGGAAATGAGCAGTTCTTC. The full variable domain, with the rest looked up from reference TRBV7-3 and TRBJ2-1, is GAGVSQTPSNKVTEKGKYVELRCDPISGHTALYWYRQSLGQGPEFLIYFQGTGAADDSGLPNDRFFAVRPEGSVSTLKIQRTERGDSAVYLCASSLGLGNEQFFGPGTRLTVL.